This paragraph covers one T cell receptor beta chain sequence. This clone was picked up one time. Which antigen it targets is not known. Nothing much larger sits one base from this clone, and base qualities are not available. Its CDR3 holds 14 amino acids, cysteine through phenylalanine. The DNA shown is the 42-base CDR3, in frame from base 1. From the germline V gene, CDR1 is SGHRS and CDR2 is YFSETQ. Ends trimmed: V by 4 bases, J by 1 base; bases unmatched to a gene: 4. To be included, a participant needed at least one PBMC sample from before ART initiation plus at least two post-ART samples. Treatment was received in the United States of America by all participants with HIV. Before DNA extraction, cryopreserved samples of roughly 0.95-10 million PBMC were thawed and washed. At the time of the earliest PBMC sample for each participant with HIV, ages ranged from about 20 to 54 years. Each participant contributed PBMC samples from 1-4 timepoints before ART initiation and 2-8 timepoints after ART initiation, with a median of 7 samples. Serial HIV viral load, CD4+ T-cell count, ART history and demographic data were obtained for every participant. Genomic DNA was extracted from unsorted PBMC with a Qiagen kit on a QIAcube, with processing performed in batches of 12 samples.

The immunoSEQ hsTCRB v3.0 assay was used at survey level resolution to sequence the TRB variable region. The targeted TRB sequencing depth was about 35,000-55,000 T-cell genomes per sample. An Illumina MiSeq with a v3 150-cycle kit was used to sequence the pooled TRB libraries. On the study's bioinformatics: Repertoire analysis ran in R within a reproducible Nextflow workflow covering QC, data transformation and analysis. LymphoSeq2, an R package for exploring AIRR-Seq data, was used to implement the custom analyses. A few samples yielding fewer than 5000 total TRB sequences were excluded, leaving 188 analyzed HIV repertoires. Among the roughly 190 retained HIV repertoires, 55 to 65 were collected before ART initiation and 120 to 140 were collected after ART initiation. Each repertoire was downsampled to 5000 TRB nucleotide sequences, and summary statistics were averaged across 100 downsampling iterations. The analysis kept only TRB sequences whose CDR3 regions were at least seven amino acids long. A Shannon entropy-derived clonality score and the Gini coefficient were used to measure diversity. In the repertoire networks, any two of the top 5000 CDR3 amino acid sequences were connected whenever the two sequences differed by an edit distance of one. For TRB CDR3 amino acid sequences, antigen specificity groups and MHC restriction were predicted with GLIPH2. CDR3 amino acid sequences were matched against VDJdb and McPAS-TCR to flag known CMV, EBV, HIV or tissue antigen associations. Pre-ART, post-ART and control groups were compared with Wilcoxon signed-rank tests and Holm-Bonferroni correction. Not all clones reach the TCRdb copy of this immuneACCESS table, which keeps in-frame sequences only. Checked studies attribute under half of the gap to unresolved V genes and leave the rest unexplained. For V, J and clone size, that table is used; D and trimming come from the DNA. The sample table contains approximately 35,000 clones; only one count was recorded for 70% to 90% of them. Of the sample, roughly a tenth is held by the ten largest clones.

The sample is drawn from a study of long-term antiretroviral therapy in people with HIV (dated by TCRdb to the early 2020s). Broadly, across the study: The earliest samples were collected roughly a decade before the 2015 WHO recommendation for immediate ART, at a time when ART was usually postponed until CD4 counts fell. Whether ART initiation and durable HIV suppression were associated with changes in peripheral blood TRB repertoire composition and diversity was tested in a retrospective serial study. The cohort contributed about 200 cryopreserved PBMC samples from a few dozen adults with confirmed HIV infection, collected serially over a mean of about 6 years (range 1-12). About 40% of the 30 participants with HIV were female. No cross-contamination during QIAcube processing was seen in test extractions of a monoclonal T-cell line run alongside 33 polyclonal samples.

What the work shows at the level of the full study, not this receptor alone: Inferences about post-ART repertoire changes are limited because no data were available on ART adherence, viral resistance or therapy changes. Because pre-ART samples had limited cell numbers, profiling was done on unsorted PBMC rather than on sorted CD4+ and CD8+ T cells. Expanded TRB clones identified before ART initiation dominated the repertoire at all time points, although this dominance fluctuated and declined in many PLHIV after ART. CDR3 length ranges in HIV repertoires were narrower than in controls, and network structure suggested an antigen-experienced repertoire with only a slight naive shift after ART. Starting ART was linked to a significant rise in TRB diversity, yet even with long-term ART the diversity remained significantly lower than in transplant donor controls. Owing to limited PBMC availability, only the TCR beta chain was sequenced, without alpha chain pairing. The samples span the years 2004 to 2017, and the ART regimens used at that time may not be as effective as current regimens.

The chain links TRBV5-1 with TRBJ2-7, with 8 bases in between that match TRBD1. Sequencing was performed on unsorted PBMCs, taken 2.2 years after starting antiretroviral therapy. The sequence was collected from a man aged 18 to 35 with HIV. The DNA sequence is given as TGCGCCAGCAGCGCCACAGGGGGTTCCTACGAGCAGTACTTC. It is translated as CASSATGGSYEQYF.